This T cell receptor beta chain is from a study of shared clonotypes between healthy human individuals. This clone was recorded once. J was trimmed by 9 bases and V by 10 bases; bases with no gene match: 5. Germline V lookup: CDR1 MDHEN, CDR2 SYDVKM. This CDR3 comprises 13 residues. Produced via immunoSEQ multiplex PCR; TCRdb's table is partial and in-frame only. The repertoire holds a few million clones, with approximately 95% as singletons. This clonotype originated in a man aged 18 to 35 in good health. Some clones in this sample may be carry-over from other donors' samples. Sequenced input: naive CD4+ T cells from PBMCs. The subset denotes: CD45RA+ positively selected. The J gene is TRBJ2-1, the V gene TRBV28, with TRBD2 identical over 14 bases. The CDR3 bases are TGTGCCAACGGACTAGCGGGAGGAGGTGAGCAGTTCTTC. Encoded protein: CANGLAGGGEQFF.